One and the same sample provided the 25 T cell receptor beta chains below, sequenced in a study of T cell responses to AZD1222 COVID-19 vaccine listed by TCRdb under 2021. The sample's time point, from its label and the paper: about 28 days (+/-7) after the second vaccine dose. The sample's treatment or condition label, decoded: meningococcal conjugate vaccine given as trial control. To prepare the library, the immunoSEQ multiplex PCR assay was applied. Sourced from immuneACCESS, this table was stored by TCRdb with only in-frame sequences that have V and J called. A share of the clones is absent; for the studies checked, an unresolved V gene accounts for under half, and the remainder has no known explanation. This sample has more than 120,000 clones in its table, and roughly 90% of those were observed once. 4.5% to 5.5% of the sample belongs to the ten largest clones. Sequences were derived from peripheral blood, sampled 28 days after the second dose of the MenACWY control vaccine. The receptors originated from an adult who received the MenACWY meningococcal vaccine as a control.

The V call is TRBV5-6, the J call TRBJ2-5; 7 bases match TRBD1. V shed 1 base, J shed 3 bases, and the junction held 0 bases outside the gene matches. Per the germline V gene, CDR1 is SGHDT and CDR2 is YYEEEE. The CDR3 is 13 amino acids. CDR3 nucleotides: TGTGCCAGCAGCTTGACAGGGGAAGAGACCCAGTACTTC. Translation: CASSLTGEETQYF.

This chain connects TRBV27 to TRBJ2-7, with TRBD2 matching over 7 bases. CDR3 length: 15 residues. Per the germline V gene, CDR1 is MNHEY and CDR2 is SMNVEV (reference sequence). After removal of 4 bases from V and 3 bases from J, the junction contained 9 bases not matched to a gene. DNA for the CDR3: TGTGCCAGCAGTTCCGCCGGGACTATCTACTACGAGCAGTACTTC. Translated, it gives CASSSAGTIYYEQYF.

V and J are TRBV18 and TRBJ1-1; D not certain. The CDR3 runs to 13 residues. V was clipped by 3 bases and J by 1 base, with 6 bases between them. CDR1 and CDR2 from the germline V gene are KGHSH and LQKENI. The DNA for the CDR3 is TGTGCCAGCTCACCGGCGGCGAACACTGAAGCTTTCTTT. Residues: CASSPAANTEAFF.

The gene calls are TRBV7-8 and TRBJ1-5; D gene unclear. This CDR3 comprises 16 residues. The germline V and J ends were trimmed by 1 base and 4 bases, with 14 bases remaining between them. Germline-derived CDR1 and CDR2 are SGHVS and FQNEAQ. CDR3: CASSLGPTGVNQPQHF. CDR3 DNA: TGTGCCAGCAGCTTAGGCCCCACGGGAGTGAATCAGCCCCAGCATTTT.

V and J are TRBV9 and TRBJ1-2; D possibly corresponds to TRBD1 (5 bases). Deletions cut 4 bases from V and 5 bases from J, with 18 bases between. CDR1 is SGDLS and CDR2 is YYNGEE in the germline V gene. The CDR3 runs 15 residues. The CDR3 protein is CASSPGGSGGYGYTF. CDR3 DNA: TGTGCCAGCAGCCCGGGAGGATCCGGGGGGTATGGCTACACCTTC.

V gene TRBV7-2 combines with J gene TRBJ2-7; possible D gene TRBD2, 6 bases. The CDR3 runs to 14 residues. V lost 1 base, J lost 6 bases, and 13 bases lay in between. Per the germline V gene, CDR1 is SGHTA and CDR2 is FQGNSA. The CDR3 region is CASSLGLAKTEQYF. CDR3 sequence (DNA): TGTGCCAGCAGCTTAGGGCTAGCGAAGACCGAGCAGTACTTC. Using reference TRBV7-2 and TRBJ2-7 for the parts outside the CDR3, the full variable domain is GAGVSQSPSNKVTEKGKDVELRCDPISGHTALYWYRQSLGQGLEFLIYFQGNSAPDKSGLPSDRFSAERTGGSVSTLTIQRTQQEDSAVYLCASSLGLAKTEQYFGPGTRLTVT.

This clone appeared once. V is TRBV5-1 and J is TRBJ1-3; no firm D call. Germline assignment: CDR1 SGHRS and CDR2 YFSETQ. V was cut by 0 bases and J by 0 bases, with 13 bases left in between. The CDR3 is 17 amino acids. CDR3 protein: CASSLEGSLFSGNTIYF. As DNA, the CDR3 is TGCGCCAGCAGCTTGGAAGGCAGCCTCTTCTCTGGAAACACCATATATTTT.

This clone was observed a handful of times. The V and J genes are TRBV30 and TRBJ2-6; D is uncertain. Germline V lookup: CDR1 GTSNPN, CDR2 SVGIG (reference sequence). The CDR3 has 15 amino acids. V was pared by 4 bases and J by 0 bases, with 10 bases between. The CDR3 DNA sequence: TGTGCCTGGAATCGGTTCATCTCTGGGGCCAACGTCCTGACTTTC. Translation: CAWNRFISGANVLTF. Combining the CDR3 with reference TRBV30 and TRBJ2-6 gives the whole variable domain SQTIHQWPATLVQPVGSPLSLECTVEGTSNPNLYWYRQAAGRGLQLLFYSVGIGQISSEVPQNLSASRPQDRQFILSSKKLLLSDSGFYLCAWNRFISGANVLTFGAGSRLTVL.

The CDR3 nucleotides are TGTGCCAGCAGCCCCCGTCACAGGGCGTACGAGCAGTACTTC. Its protein is CASSPRHRAYEQYF. V gene TRBV11-3 combines with J gene TRBJ2-7; the D gene is possibly TRBD1 (6 bases). Germline values: CDR1 SGHNT, CDR2 YENEEA. Trimming pared 5 bases from V and 4 bases from J, leaving 15 bases between. CDR3 length: 14 amino acids.

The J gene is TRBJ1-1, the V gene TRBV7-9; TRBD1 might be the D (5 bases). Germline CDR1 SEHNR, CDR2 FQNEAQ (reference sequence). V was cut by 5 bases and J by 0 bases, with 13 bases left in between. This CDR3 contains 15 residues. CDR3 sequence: CASSPTGTVNTEAFF. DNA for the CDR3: TGTGCCAGCAGCCCAACCGGGACCGTGAACACTGAAGCTTTCTTT.

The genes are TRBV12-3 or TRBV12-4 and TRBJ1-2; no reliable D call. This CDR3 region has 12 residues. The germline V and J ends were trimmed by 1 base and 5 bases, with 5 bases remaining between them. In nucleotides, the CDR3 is TGTGCCAGCAGTTTAGGACGGTATGGCTACACCTTC. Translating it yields CASSLGRYGYTF.

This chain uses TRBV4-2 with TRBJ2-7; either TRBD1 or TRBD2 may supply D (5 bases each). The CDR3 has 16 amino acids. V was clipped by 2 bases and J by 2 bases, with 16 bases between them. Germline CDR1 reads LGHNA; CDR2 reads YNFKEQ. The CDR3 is CASSQLARDRTYEQYF. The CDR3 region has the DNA TGTGCCAGCAGCCAATTAGCCCGGGACCGGACCTACGAGCAGTACTTC.

CDR3 sequence (DNA): TGCGCCAGCACTCGGTTTCTGGACTTGAACACTGAAGCTTTCTTT. It is translated as CASTRFLDLNTEAFF. The chain recombines TRBV23-1 with TRBJ1-1; D ambiguous. TRBV23-1 counts as an open reading frame of uncertain function. CDR3 length: 15 amino acids. The germline V and J ends were trimmed by 7 bases and 0 bases, with 15 bases remaining between them.

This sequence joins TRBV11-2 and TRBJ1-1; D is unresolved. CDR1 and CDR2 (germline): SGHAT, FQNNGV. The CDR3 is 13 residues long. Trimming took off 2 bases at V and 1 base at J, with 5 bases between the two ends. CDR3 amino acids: CASSLKQNTEAFF. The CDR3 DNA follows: TGTGCCAGCAGCTTAAAACAGAACACTGAAGCTTTCTTT.

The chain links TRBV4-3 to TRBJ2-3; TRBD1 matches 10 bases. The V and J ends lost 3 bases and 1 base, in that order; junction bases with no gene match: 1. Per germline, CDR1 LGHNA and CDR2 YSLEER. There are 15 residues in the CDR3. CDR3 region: CASSQTGGRTDTQYF. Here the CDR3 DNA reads TGCGCCAGCAGCCAGACAGGGGGCCGCACAGATACGCAGTATTTT.

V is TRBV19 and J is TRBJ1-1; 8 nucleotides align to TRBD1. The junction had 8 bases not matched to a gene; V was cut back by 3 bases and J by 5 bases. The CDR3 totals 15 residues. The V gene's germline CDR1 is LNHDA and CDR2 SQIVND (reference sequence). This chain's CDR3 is CASSIPPTGETEAFF. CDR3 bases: TGTGCCAGTAGTATCCCCCCGACAGGGGAGACTGAAGCTTTCTTT.

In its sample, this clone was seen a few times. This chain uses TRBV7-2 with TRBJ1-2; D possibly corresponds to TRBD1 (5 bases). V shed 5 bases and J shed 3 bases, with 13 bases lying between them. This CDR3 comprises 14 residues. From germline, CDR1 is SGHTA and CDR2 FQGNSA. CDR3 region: CASSPGTNYYGYTF. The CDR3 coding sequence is TGTGCCAGCAGCCCCGGGACTAATTACTATGGCTACACCTTC.

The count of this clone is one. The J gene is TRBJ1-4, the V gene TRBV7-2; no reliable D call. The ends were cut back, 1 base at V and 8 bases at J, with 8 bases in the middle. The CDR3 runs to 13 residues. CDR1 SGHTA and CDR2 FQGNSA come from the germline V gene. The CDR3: CASSLVALEKLFF. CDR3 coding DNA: TGTGCCAGCAGCTTAGTCGCTTTAGAAAAACTGTTTTTT.

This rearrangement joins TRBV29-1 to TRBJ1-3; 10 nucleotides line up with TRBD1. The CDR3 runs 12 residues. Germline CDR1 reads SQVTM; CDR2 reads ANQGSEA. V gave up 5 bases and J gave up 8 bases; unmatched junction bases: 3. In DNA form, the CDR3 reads TGCAGCGTTCGGACAGGGGGAGACACCATATATTTT. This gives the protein CSVRTGGDTIYF. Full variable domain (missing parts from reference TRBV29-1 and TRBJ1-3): SAVISQKPSRDICQRGTSLTIQCQVDSQVTMMFWYRQQPGQSLTLIATANQGSEATYESGFVIDKFPISRPNLTFSTLTVSNMSPEDSSIYLCSVRTGGDTIYFGEGSWLTVV.

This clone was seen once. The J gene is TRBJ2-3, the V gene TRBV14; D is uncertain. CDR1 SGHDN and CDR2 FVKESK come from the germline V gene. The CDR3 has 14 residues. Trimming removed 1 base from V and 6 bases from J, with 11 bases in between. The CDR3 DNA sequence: TGTGCCAGCAGCCAAGTGGGGTCTAGGGATACGCAGTATTTT. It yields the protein CASSQVGSRDTQYF.

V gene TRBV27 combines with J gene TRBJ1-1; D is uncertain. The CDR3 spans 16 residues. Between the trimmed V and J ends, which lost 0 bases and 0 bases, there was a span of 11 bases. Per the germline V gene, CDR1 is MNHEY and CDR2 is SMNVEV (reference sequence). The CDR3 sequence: CASSLSPTKMNTEAFF. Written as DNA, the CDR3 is TGTGCCAGCAGTTTATCCCCGACAAAAATGAACACTGAAGCTTTCTTT.

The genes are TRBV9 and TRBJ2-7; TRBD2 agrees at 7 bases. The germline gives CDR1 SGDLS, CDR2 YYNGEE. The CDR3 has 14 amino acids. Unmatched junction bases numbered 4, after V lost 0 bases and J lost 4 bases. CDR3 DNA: TGTGCCAGCAGCGTAGGGGACTATGAGTACGAGCAGTACTTC. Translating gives CASSVGDYEYEQYF.

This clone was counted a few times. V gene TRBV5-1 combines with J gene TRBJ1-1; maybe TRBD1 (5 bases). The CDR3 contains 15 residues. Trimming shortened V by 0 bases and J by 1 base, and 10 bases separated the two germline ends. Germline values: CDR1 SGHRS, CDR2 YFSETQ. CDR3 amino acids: CASSLGGRKNTEAFF. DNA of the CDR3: TGCGCCAGCAGCTTGGGGGGACGGAAGAACACTGAAGCTTTCTTT.

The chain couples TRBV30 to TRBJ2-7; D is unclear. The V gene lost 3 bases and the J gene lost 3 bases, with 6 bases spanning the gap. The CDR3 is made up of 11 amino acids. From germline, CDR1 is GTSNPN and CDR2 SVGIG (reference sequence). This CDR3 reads CAWRDHYEQYF. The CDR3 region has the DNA TGTGCCTGGAGGGACCACTACGAGCAGTACTTC.

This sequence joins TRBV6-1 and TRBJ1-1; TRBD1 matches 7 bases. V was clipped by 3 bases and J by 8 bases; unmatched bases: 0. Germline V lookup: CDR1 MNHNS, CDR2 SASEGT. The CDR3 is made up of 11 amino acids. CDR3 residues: CASSDRGEAFF. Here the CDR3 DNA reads TGTGCCAGCAGTGACAGGGGGGAAGCTTTCTTT.